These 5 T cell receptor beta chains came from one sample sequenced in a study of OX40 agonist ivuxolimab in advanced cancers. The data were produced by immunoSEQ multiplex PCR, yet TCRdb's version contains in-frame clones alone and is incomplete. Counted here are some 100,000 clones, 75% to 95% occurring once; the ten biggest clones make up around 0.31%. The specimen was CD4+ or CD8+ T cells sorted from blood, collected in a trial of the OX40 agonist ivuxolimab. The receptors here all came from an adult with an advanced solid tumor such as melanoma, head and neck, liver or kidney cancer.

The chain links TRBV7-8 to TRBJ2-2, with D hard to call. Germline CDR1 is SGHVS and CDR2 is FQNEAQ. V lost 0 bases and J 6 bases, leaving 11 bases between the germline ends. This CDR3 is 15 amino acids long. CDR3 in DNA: TGTGCCAGCAGCTTAGCCCCCGTTAGTCCCGGGGAGCTGTTTTTT. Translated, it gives CASSLAPVSPGELFF.

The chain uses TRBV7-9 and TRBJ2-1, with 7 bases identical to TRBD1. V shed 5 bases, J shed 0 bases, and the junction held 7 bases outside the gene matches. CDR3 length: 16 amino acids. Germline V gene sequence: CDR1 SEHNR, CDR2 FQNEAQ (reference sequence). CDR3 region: CASSVLGQSSYNEQFF. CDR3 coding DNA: TGTGCCAGCAGCGTACTGGGACAGAGCTCCTACAATGAGCAGTTCTTC.

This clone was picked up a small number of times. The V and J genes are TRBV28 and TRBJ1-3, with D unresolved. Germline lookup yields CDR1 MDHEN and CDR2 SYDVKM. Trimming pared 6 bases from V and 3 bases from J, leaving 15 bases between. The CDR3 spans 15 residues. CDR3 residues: CASSRWGGNGNTIYF. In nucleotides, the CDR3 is TGTGCCAGCAGCCGGTGGGGAGGGAATGGAAACACCATATATTTT. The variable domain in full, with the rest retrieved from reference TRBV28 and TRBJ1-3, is DVKVTQSSRYLVKRTGEKVFLECVQDMDHENMFWYRQDPGLGLRLIYFSYDVKMKEKGDIPEGYSVSREKKERFSLILESASTNQTSMYLCASSRWGGNGNTIYFGEGSWLTVV.

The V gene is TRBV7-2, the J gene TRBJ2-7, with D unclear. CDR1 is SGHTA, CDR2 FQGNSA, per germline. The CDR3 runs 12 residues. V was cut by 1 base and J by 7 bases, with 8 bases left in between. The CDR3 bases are TGTGCCAGCAGCTTAGTGCTGGGGGAGCAGTACTTC. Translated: CASSLVLGEQYF.

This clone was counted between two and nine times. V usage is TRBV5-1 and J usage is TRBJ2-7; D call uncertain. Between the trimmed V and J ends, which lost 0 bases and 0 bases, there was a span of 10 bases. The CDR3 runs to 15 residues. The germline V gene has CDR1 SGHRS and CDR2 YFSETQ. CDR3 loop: CASSLEGRSSYEQYF. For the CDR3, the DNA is TGCGCCAGCAGCTTGGAGGGCCGGAGCTCCTACGAGCAGTACTTC.